The 3 T cell receptor beta chains given below trace back to one sample, sequenced in a study of beta chain features in type 1 diabetes. Study findings and constraints: Moderate but significant shortening of TCRB CDR3s was recorded in all four CD4+ subsets from Type 1 diabetes patients.

These receptors' targets are unknown. Expressed TCRB transcripts were sequenced after all isolated RNA was converted to cDNA. The method was immunoSEQ multiplex PCR; TCRdb's version includes in-frame clones alone and lacks a portion of them. The table has around 160,000 clones, roughly 60% seen once. The sequenced sample consisted of naive CD4+ T cells from blood. Receptors were obtained from a man younger than 40 with type 1 diabetes.

The chain combines TRBV7-9 with TRBJ2-5, with unresolved D. CDR1 is SEHNR, CDR2 FQNEAQ, per germline (reference sequence). Between the trimmed V and J ends, which lost 0 bases and 1 base, there was a span of 9 bases. This CDR3 has 15 residues. The CDR3, as DNA: TGTGCCAGCAGCTTAGCGGGTCGGGTCCAAGAGACCCAGTACTTC. This codes for CASSLAGRVQETQYF.

The chain's CDR3 is CSVMTGRRYGYTF. CDR3 DNA sequence: TGCAGCGTTATGACAGGGAGGAGGTATGGCTACACCTTC. This chain connects TRBV29-1 to TRBJ1-2; TRBD1 aligns across 7 bases. The CDR3 is made up of 13 amino acids. J gave up 5 bases and V 5 bases, and 8 bases lay outside the gene matches. The germline V gene encodes CDR1 SQVTM and CDR2 ANQGSEA. Filled out from reference TRBV29-1 and TRBJ1-2, the complete variable domain reads SAVISQKPSRDICQRGTSLTIQCQVDSQVTMMFWYRQQPGQSLTLIATANQGSEATYESGFVIDKFPISRPNLTFSTLTVSNMSPEDSSIYLCSVMTGRRYGYTFGSGTRLTVV.

The rearrangement links TRBV18 to TRBJ2-5; unclear D gene. V lost 2 bases and J 2 bases, leaving 12 bases between the germline ends. The CDR3 spans 15 residues. Per the germline V gene, CDR1 is KGHSH and CDR2 is LQKENI. CDR3 nucleotides: TGTGCCAGCTCACCAAGGGTAAAGTCTCAAGAGACCCAGTACTTC. It translates to CASSPRVKSQETQYF.